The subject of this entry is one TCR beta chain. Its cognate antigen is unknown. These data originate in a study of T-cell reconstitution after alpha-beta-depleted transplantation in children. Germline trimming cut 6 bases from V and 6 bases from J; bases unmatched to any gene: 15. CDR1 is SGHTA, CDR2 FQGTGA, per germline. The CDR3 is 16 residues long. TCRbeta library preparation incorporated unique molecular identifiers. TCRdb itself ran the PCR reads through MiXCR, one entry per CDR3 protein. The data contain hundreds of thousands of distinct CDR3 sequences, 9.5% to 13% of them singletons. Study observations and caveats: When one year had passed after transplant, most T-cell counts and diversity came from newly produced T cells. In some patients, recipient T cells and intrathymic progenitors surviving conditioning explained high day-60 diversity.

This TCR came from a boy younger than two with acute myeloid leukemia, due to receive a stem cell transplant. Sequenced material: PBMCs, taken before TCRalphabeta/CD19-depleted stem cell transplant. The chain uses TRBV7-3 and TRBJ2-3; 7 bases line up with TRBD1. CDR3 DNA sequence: TGTGCCAGCAGTCGGACCGGGACAGCCATCCCTGATACGCAGTATTTT. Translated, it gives CASSRTGTAIPDTQYF.